These 17 T cell receptor beta chains were all obtained from the same sample, sequenced in a study of blood T cells in healthy people across ages. For the second PCR, which ran for 7 to 11 cycles, a sample-barcoded 5' primer and a J-beta primer mix were used. MiXCR, run by TCRdb on the 5' RACE reads, gives a single entry per CDR3 protein. The data contain 850,000 to 1,100,000 distinct CDR3 sequences, less than 45% of them singletons. The source material was blood. The receptors originated from a man aged 18-30 years in good health.

This clonotype was recorded a few times. V is TRBV7-2 and J is TRBJ1-4; D possibly corresponds to TRBD1 (5 bases). Germline lookup yields CDR1 SGHTA and CDR2 FQGNSA. CDR3 length equals 19 residues. The V and J ends lost 2 bases and 0 bases respectively, with 19 bases between them. The DNA for the CDR3 is TGTGCCAGCAGCTTAATTCCCCCCATCCGAGGGGCAACTAATGAAAAACTGTTTTTT. Amino acids: CASSLIPPIRGATNEKLFF.

As to this clonotype: This clone may be a read error of a much larger clone one base away. V usage is TRBV7-2 and J usage is TRBJ2-3; no firm D call. Germline V gene sequence: CDR1 SGHTA, CDR2 FQGNSA. This CDR3 spans 13 amino acids. The CDR3 nucleotides read TGTGCCGGCAGCTTTACTACGACAGATACGCAGTATTTT. Amino acid sequence: CAGSFTTTDTQYF.

The V and J genes are TRBV28 and TRBJ2-3, with 8 positions matching TRBD1. CDR3 length: 15 residues. The V gene's germline CDR1 is MDHEN and CDR2 SYDVKM. Trimming cost V 6 bases and J 5 bases; bases outside gene matches: 10. CDR3 in amino acids: CASRGDRNLLDTQYF. CDR3 DNA sequence: TGTGCCAGCAGGGGGGACAGGAACCTCCTAGATACGCAGTATTTT.

The rearrangement links TRBV7-9 to TRBJ2-1, with D perhaps TRBD2 (6 bases). The germline gives CDR1 SEHNR, CDR2 FQNEAQ (reference sequence). Trimming shortened V by 5 bases and J by 9 bases, and 17 bases separated the two germline ends. CDR3 length: 14 amino acids. The CDR3: CASSLPSTGSEQFF. CDR3 DNA: TGTGCCAGCAGCCTGCCATCGACCGGGAGTGAGCAGTTCTTC.

The V and J genes are TRBV6-4 and TRBJ2-1, with a tentative D call TRBD1 (6 bases). The germline V gene has CDR1 MRHNA and CDR2 SNTAGT. The CDR3 spans 13 residues. V was trimmed by 2 bases and J by 4 bases, leaving 6 bases between them. CDR3 protein: CASSDRGYNEQFF. The CDR3 DNA sequence: TGTGCCAGCAGTGACAGGGGGTACAATGAGCAGTTCTTC.

Only a few counts were recorded for this clonotype. The CDR3 DNA reads TGCAGTGCTAGAGATATGTCCAGGGGGGCGATTTACAATGAGCAGTTCTTC. Protein: CSARDMSRGAIYNEQFF. V gene TRBV20-1 combines with J gene TRBJ2-1; a weak D match, TRBD1 (7 bases). V was shortened by 0 bases and J by 4 bases, with 19 bases between the two germline ends. In germline, CDR1 is DFQATT, CDR2 SNEGSKA (reference sequence). CDR3 length: 17 amino acids.

The chain is built from TRBV10-3 and TRBJ1-1; TRBD1 matches 7 bases. Germline V gives CDR1 ENHRY, CDR2 SYGVKD. The CDR3 loop spans 13 amino acids. V was pared by 8 bases and J by 3 bases, with 6 bases of the junction left unmatched. The CDR3 spells CAIEVTGDTEAFF. Here the CDR3 DNA reads TGTGCCATCGAGGTAACAGGGGACACTGAAGCTTTCTTT.

The chain combines TRBV12-3 or TRBV12-4 with TRBJ1-3; D unclear. This CDR3 contains 12 residues. Trimming pared 4 bases from V and 10 bases from J, leaving 11 bases between. CDR3 residues: CASSSDGPTIYF. CDR3 DNA sequence: TGTGCCAGCAGTTCGGACGGGCCTACCATATATTTT.

This chain joins TRBV5-1 and TRBJ2-7, with 9 bases that match TRBD1. Per germline, CDR1 SGHRS and CDR2 YFSETQ. The CDR3 sequence is 17 residues long. J lost 1 base, V lost 2 bases, and 10 bases had no gene match. The CDR3 region has the DNA TGCGCCAGCAGCTTCCGCCCGTCCGGGACAGGGTCCTACGAGCAGTACTTC. It encodes CASSFRPSGTGSYEQYF.

The chain links TRBV3-1 to TRBJ2-7; 7 bases are shared with TRBD2. V gave up 0 bases and J gave up 6 bases; unmatched junction bases: 5. Per the germline V gene, CDR1 is LGHDT and CDR2 is YNNKEL (reference sequence). This CDR3 is built from 14 residues. The CDR3 loop is CASSQDFVAGEQYF. The CDR3 DNA follows: TGTGCCAGCAGCCAAGATTTTGTAGCGGGCGAGCAGTACTTC.

The V and J genes are TRBV5-1 and TRBJ2-1; a possible D gene is TRBD2 (9 bases). CDR1 SGHRS and CDR2 YFSETQ come from the germline V gene. V shed 7 bases and J shed 9 bases, with 20 bases lying between them. The CDR3 is 14 residues long. The CDR3 loop reads CASRGLAGGGEQFF. CDR3 nucleotide sequence: TGCGCCAGCCGGGGACTAGCAGGGGGCGGTGAGCAGTTCTTC.

The rearrangement links TRBV2 to TRBJ1-1; a possible D gene is TRBD1 (5 bases). Trimming removed 2 bases at V and 0 bases at J, with 10 bases between. The CDR3 runs to 15 residues. Germline CDR1 is SNHLY and CDR2 is FYNNEI. CDR3 DNA sequence: TGTGCCAGCAGTGAAAGGGGCAGATTGAACACTGAAGCTTTCTTT. Protein sequence: CASSERGRLNTEAFF.

This chain links TRBV14 with TRBJ2-3, with D maybe TRBD2 (5 bases). Germline V gives CDR1 SGHDN, CDR2 FVKESK. Trimming removed 4 bases from V and 7 bases from J, with 9 bases in between. The CDR3 runs 12 residues. Here the CDR3 reads CASSPGWNTQYF. The DNA of the CDR3 is TGTGCCAGCAGCCCGGGATGGAATACGCAGTATTTT. The full variable domain, in which reference TRBV14 and TRBJ2-3 provide the parts outside the CDR3, is EAGVTQFPSHSVIEKGQTVTLRCDPISGHDNLYWYRRVMGKEIKFLLHFVKESKQDESGMPNNRFLAERTGGTYSTLKVQPAELEDSGVYFCASSPGWNTQYFGPGTRLTVL.

The gene calls are TRBV30 and TRBJ1-5; the D gene is possibly TRBD1 (6 bases). The CDR3 consists of 15 residues. V dropped 3 bases and J dropped 0 bases, with 12 bases sitting between them. Germline CDR1 reads GTSNPN; CDR2 reads SVGIG (reference sequence). DNA for the CDR3: TGTGCCTGGAGCCCCGGGACAAATAGCAATCAGCCCCAGCATTTT. Amino acid sequence: CAWSPGTNSNQPQHF.

This clonotype occurred many times. CDR3 coding DNA: TGCAGTGCTAGAGATGGAGATACGCAGTATTTT. This sequence encodes CSARDGDTQYF. The chain couples TRBV20-1 to TRBJ2-3; D not certain. The V end was cut by 0 bases, the J end by 5 bases, with 3 bases between. CDR3 size: 11 residues. The germline V gene encodes CDR1 DFQATT and CDR2 SNEGSKA (reference sequence).

This clonotype has only a few counts. V usage is TRBV2 and J usage is TRBJ2-1; possible D gene TRBD2, 5 bases. The CDR3 has 13 residues. Trimming removed 8 bases from V and 9 bases from J, with 17 bases in between. The germline gives CDR1 SNHLY, CDR2 FYNNEI. The CDR3 region is CASGPPDRGEQFF. DNA for the CDR3: TGTGCCAGCGGGCCGCCCGACCGGGGTGAGCAGTTCTTC.

This clonotype was recorded a few times. The genes are TRBV11-2 and TRBJ2-5, with a weak D call TRBD2 (6 bases). Germline V CDR1 and CDR2: SGHAT, FQNNGV. V was pared by 11 bases and J by 0 bases, with 13 bases between. This CDR3 region has 13 residues. CDR3 in amino acids: CASSRGNQETQYF. DNA for the CDR3: TGTGCCTCGTCCCGGGGGAACCAAGAGACCCAGTACTTC.